A single sample is the source of the 24 T cell receptor beta chains below, sequenced in a study of blood T cell repertoires in COVID-19. The protocol was immunoSEQ multiplex PCR, while the TCRdb copy is restricted to in-frame clones and leaves out a portion. The table has 200,000 to 250,000 clones, about 84% seen once. Sequenced sample: peripheral blood. The receptors derive from an elderly woman with COVID-19, enrolled during active disease.

V gene TRBV27 combines with J gene TRBJ2-6; TRBD2 is a possible D gene (5 bases). V was shortened by 0 bases and J by 2 bases, with 14 bases between the two germline ends. Germline V lookup: CDR1 MNHEY, CDR2 SMNVEV (reference sequence). The CDR3 extends over 18 amino acids. In DNA form, the CDR3 reads TGTGCCAGCAGTTTATCCCCCCCCCGACTACCTGGGGCCAACGTCCTGACTTTC. Translated: CASSLSPPRLPGANVLTF. The whole variable domain, remainder taken from reference TRBV27 and TRBJ2-6, is EAQVTQNPRYLITVTGKKLTVTCSQNMNHEYMSWYRQDPGLGLRQIYYSMNVEVTDKGDVPEGYKVSRKEKRNFPLILESPSPNQTSLYFCASSLSPPRLPGANVLTFGAGSRLTVL.

The V call is TRBV18, the J call TRBJ2-1; 9 nucleotides match TRBD1. Trimming removed 3 bases from V and 8 bases from J; junction bases left unmatched: 11. The germline gives CDR1 KGHSH, CDR2 LQKENI. This CDR3 is 16 amino acids long. The CDR3 loop is CASSPPDRGLGYEQFF. The CDR3 DNA reads TGTGCCAGCTCACCTCCGGACAGGGGCCTCGGCTATGAGCAGTTCTTC.

This clone was seen more than once but under ten times. The gene calls are TRBV28 and TRBJ1-2; 8 bases agree with TRBD1. The CDR3 spans 14 residues. CDR1 and CDR2 from the germline V gene are MDHEN and SYDVKM. After removal of 1 base from V and 8 bases from J, the junction contained 6 bases not matched to a gene. Here the CDR3 reads CASSLLAGGAGYTF. The CDR3 DNA sequence: TGTGCCAGCAGTTTATTGGCAGGGGGCGCAGGCTACACCTTC.

The chain joins TRBV24-1 to TRBJ2-6, with 7 bases lining up with TRBD1. V trimming: 3 bases; J trimming: 2 bases; junction bases outside the gene matches: 3. The V gene's germline CDR1 is KGHDR and CDR2 SFDVKD. The CDR3 extends over 16 amino acids. CDR3 in amino acids: CATSDPTGTGANVLTF. The CDR3, as DNA: TGTGCCACCAGTGATCCGACAGGGACTGGGGCCAACGTCCTGACTTTC.

The rearrangement uses TRBV6-5 and TRBJ1-2, with 7 bases identical to TRBD1. CDR1 is MNHEY and CDR2 is SVGAGI in the germline V gene. CDR3 length: 11 amino acids. The V gene end was trimmed by 8 bases and the J gene end by 3 bases; junction bases not matched to a gene: 0. CDR3 in amino acids: CASGTDYGYTF. The CDR3 nucleotides are TGTGCCAGCGGGACAGACTATGGCTACACCTTC.

V usage is TRBV23-1 and J usage is TRBJ2-5; maybe TRBD2 (7 bases). TRBV23-1 is noted as an ORF with a role that remains uncertain. The CDR3 is made up of 12 amino acids. V gave up 9 bases and J gave up 10 bases, with 18 bases separating them. In DNA form, the CDR3 reads TGCGCCAGTCTCGACGCGGGGGCGGACCAGTACTTC. It specifies CASLDAGADQYF.

The V and J genes are TRBV15 and TRBJ2-7; 8 bases line up with TRBD1. The CDR3 extends over 15 amino acids. Germline trimming cut 5 bases from V and 1 base from J; bases unmatched to any gene: 7. Germline-derived CDR1 and CDR2 are LNHNV and YYDKDF (reference sequence). CDR3 in DNA: TGTGCCACCAGCTCCGGACAGGGAAGTTCCTACGAGCAGTACGTC. This encodes CATSSGQGSSYEQYV.

The CDR3 sequence: CASSTLPDSGSGYTF. In DNA form, the CDR3 reads TGTGCCAGTAGTACCCTCCCGGACAGTGGCAGTGGCTACACCTTC. The rearrangement uses TRBV19 and TRBJ1-2, with D perhaps TRBD1 (6 bases). The CDR3 loop spans 15 amino acids. Germline assignment: CDR1 LNHDA and CDR2 SQIVND (reference sequence). Deletions cut 4 bases from V and 7 bases from J, with 19 bases between.

This clone appeared a single time. This chain links TRBV28 with TRBJ1-2; 11 nucleotides match TRBD1. Germline loops: CDR1 MDHEN, CDR2 SYDVKM. The CDR3 is 15 amino acids. V shed 4 bases, J shed 8 bases, and the junction held 9 bases outside the gene matches. For the CDR3, the DNA is TGTGCCAGCAGTTCTTACGGACAGGGGGCGAAAGGCTACACCTTC. Its translation is CASSSYGQGAKGYTF.

The rearrangement joins TRBV21-1 to TRBJ1-4. TRBV21-1 has pseudogene status. The CDR3 totals 16 residues. The CDR3 region is CASSGETSRYKEKLFF. CDR3 nucleotide sequence: TGTGCCAGCAGCGGAGAGACGAGTAGGTATAAGGAAAAACTGTTTTTT.

The chain couples TRBV7-2 to TRBJ2-7; D remains ambiguous. Germline V lookup: CDR1 SGHTA, CDR2 FQGNSA. There are 14 residues in the CDR3. The V end was cut by 1 base, the J end by 1 base, with 8 bases between. The CDR3 region has the DNA TGTGCCAGCAGCTTAGGGCTAGAATCCTACGAGCAGTACTTC. Encoded protein: CASSLGLESYEQYF. The full variable domain, in which reference TRBV7-2 and TRBJ2-7 provide the parts outside the CDR3, is GAGVSQSPSNKVTEKGKDVELRCDPISGHTALYWYRQSLGQGLEFLIYFQGNSAPDKSGLPSDRFSAERTGGSVSTLTIQRTQQEDSAVYLCASSLGLESYEQYFGPGTRLTVT.

The chain employs TRBV28 and TRBJ1-1, with 8 bases matching TRBD1. J lost 2 bases, V lost 6 bases, and 8 bases had no gene match. CDR3 length: 15 amino acids. Germline V gives CDR1 MDHEN, CDR2 SYDVKM. The CDR3 DNA sequence: TGTGCCAGCAGCCCACAGGGGGGGAGAAACACTGAAGCTTTCTTT. Translating it yields CASSPQGGRNTEAFF.

V usage is TRBV10-3 and J usage is TRBJ2-3; 8 positions match TRBD2. The germline V gene encodes CDR1 ENHRY and CDR2 SYGVKD. The CDR3 runs to 16 residues. Unmatched junction bases numbered 10, after V lost 4 bases and J lost 4 bases. CDR3 sequence: CAISGNSGTGADTQYF. In nucleotides, the CDR3 is TGTGCCATCAGTGGGAATAGCGGGACGGGTGCAGATACGCAGTATTTT.

The chain links TRBV2 to TRBJ2-2; 9 positions agree with TRBD2. This CDR3 contains 15 residues. V trimming: 3 bases; J trimming: 4 bases; junction bases outside the gene matches: 3. Germline V gene sequence: CDR1 SNHLY, CDR2 FYNNEI. DNA for the CDR3: TGTGCCAGCAGTGAGCAAGCGGGGGGCACCGGGGAGCTGTTTTTT. Translating it yields CASSEQAGGTGELFF.

The rearrangement joins TRBV5-8 to TRBJ1-3, with 8 bases aligning to TRBD1. Germline V gene data show CDR1 as SGHTS and CDR2 as YDEGEE. The CDR3 loop spans 17 amino acids. V shed 4 bases, J shed 0 bases, and the junction held 9 bases outside the gene matches. Written as DNA, the CDR3 is TGTGCCAGCAGCGTCCGGGACAGGAGTCTCTCTGGAAACACCATATATTTT. This translates into CASSVRDRSLSGNTIYF.

The rearrangement links TRBV19 to TRBJ1-6; 9 positions agree with TRBD1. The germline V gene has CDR1 LNHDA and CDR2 SQIVND (reference sequence). J was trimmed by 5 bases and V by 5 bases; bases with no gene match: 7. The CDR3 spans 16 residues. DNA for the CDR3: TGTGCCAGTAGTCTCTTCCGGGACAGGGATAATTCACCCCTCCACTTT. This gives the protein CASSLFRDRDNSPLHF.

This rearrangement joins TRBV19 to TRBJ2-1; a weak D match, TRBD1 (6 bases). Trimming removed 3 bases at V and 1 base at J, with 13 bases between. This CDR3 contains 16 residues. From germline, CDR1 is LNHDA and CDR2 SQIVND (reference sequence). This chain's CDR3 is CASSMGSGASYNEQFF. The CDR3 DNA reads as TGTGCCAGTAGTATGGGCTCAGGGGCGTCCTACAATGAGCAGTTCTTC.

The V call is TRBV5-1, the J call TRBJ1-4, with 11 nucleotides matching TRBD1. The CDR3 covers 18 residues. Trimming took 4 bases from V and 7 from J; bases not matched to a gene: 15. Germline assignment: CDR1 SGHRS and CDR2 YFSETQ. The CDR3 is CASSPRPGTGGQGEKLFF. The CDR3 DNA is TGCGCCAGCAGCCCGCGTCCCGGGACAGGGGGACAAGGTGAAAAACTGTTTTTT.

This chain joins TRBV7-2 and TRBJ1-1; a weak D match, TRBD1 (5 bases). Trimming stripped 0 bases from V and 7 bases from J, with 12 bases between. The CDR3 contains 14 residues. The germline V gene has CDR1 SGHTA and CDR2 FQGNSA. The CDR3 region is CASSLAIRQGEAFF. CDR3 in DNA: TGTGCCAGCAGCTTAGCAATTCGGCAGGGTGAAGCTTTCTTT.

This chain joins TRBV10-3 and TRBJ1-1, with D unclear. With 4 bases removed from V and 0 bases from J, the gap between germline ends came to 18 bases. This CDR3 has 17 residues. The V gene's germline CDR1 is ENHRY and CDR2 SYGVKD. The CDR3 sequence is CAISAYSAGKMNTEAFF. CDR3 DNA sequence: TGTGCCATCAGTGCCTACTCTGCGGGGAAGATGAACACTGAAGCTTTCTTT.

This clone was picked up one time. The chain couples TRBV14 to TRBJ1-6, with 7 bases aligning to TRBD1. The germline CDR1 and CDR2 sequences are SGHDN and FVKESK. After removal of 3 bases from V and 5 bases from J, the junction contained 7 bases not matched to a gene. This CDR3 contains 16 residues. The CDR3 loop reads CASSQATGPNNSPLHF. The CDR3, as DNA: TGTGCCAGCAGCCAGGCGACAGGGCCAAATAATTCACCCCTCCACTTT.

The genes are TRBV14 and TRBJ1-1; D is uncertain. The CDR3 is made up of 13 amino acids. The V end lost 4 bases, the J end lost 6 bases, and 12 bases lay between the germline ends. Germline CDR1 reads SGHDN; CDR2 reads FVKESK. CDR3 sequence: CASSRSPGAEAFF. The CDR3 DNA reads as TGTGCCAGCAGCCGTTCCCCGGGAGCTGAAGCTTTCTTT.

The V call is TRBV19, the J call TRBJ1-2, with no clear D. V gave up 7 bases and J gave up 8 bases, with 11 bases separating them. CDR3 size: 11 residues. Germline V gene lookup returns CDR1 LNHDA and CDR2 SQIVND (reference sequence). This chain's CDR3 is CASKSPGGYTF. The CDR3 DNA reads TGTGCCAGTAAATCACCGGGGGGCTACACCTTC.

This chain connects TRBV10-3 to TRBJ1-2; D is perhaps TRBD1 (5 bases). Germline V CDR1 and CDR2: ENHRY, SYGVKD. V lost 2 bases to trimming and J lost 6 bases, with 13 bases between them. The CDR3 sequence is 14 residues long. For the CDR3, the DNA is TGTGCCATCAGTGAGACCGGCAGGGCTGATGGCTACACCTTC. Translating gives CAISETGRADGYTF.